The rows below give T cell receptor beta chains drawn from one sample of a study of PD-L1 blockade in urothelial cancer. The protocol was immunoSEQ multiplex PCR, while the TCRdb copy is restricted to in-frame clones and leaves out a portion. The profile covers about 50,000 clones, with about 85% appearing a single time and 1.5% to 2% taken by the ten largest. The sequenced sample was PBMCs, obtained around atezolizumab (anti-PD-L1) treatment. The source is a man in his forties or fifties with urothelial cancer. The CDR3 runs from the conserved cysteine through the conserved F or W. The D gene is left open where the match is weak. Where a row states a size, it is once, few, many or the class of an expanded clone; other rows omit it.

J,V,length,size,D,DNA,CDR3
TRBJ1-5,TRBV5-1,13,.,.,TGCGCCAGCAGCTTGGAGGGGTATCAGCCCCAGCATTTT,CASSLEGYQPQHF
TRBJ2-5,TRBV10-3,14,once,.,TGTGCCATCAGTGGAAAACAGGGTTTTGTGACCCAGTACTTC,CAISGKQGFVTQYF
TRBJ1-3,TRBV5-6,15,.,.,TGTGCCAGCAGCTCGACAGTTAGTTCTGGAAACACCATATATTTT,CASSSTVSSGNTIYF
TRBJ2-3,TRBV25-1,17,once,TRBD1,TGTGCCAGCAGTGACCGGGACAGAAATACTAGCACAGATACGCAGTATTTT,CASSDRDRNTSTDTQYF
TRBJ2-2,TRBV10-3,14,.,.,TGTGCCATCCGCCAAGGACTGGTAGCCGGGGAGCTGTTTTTT,CAIRQGLVAGELFF
TRBJ2-3,TRBV5-1,14,.,TRBD2,TGCGCCAGCAGCTTGCGGTCGGGAGGAGATACGCAGTATTTT,CASSLRSGGDTQYF
TRBJ2-5,TRBV9,13,.,.,TGTGCCAGCAGCACGAGCCCAGCGGGGACCCAGTACTTC,CASSTSPAGTQYF
TRBJ2-3,TRBV7-9,18,.,TRBD2,TGTGCCAGCAGCTTCACCCCCGGGACTAGCGGGAGTACAGATACGCAGTATTTT,CASSFTPGTSGSTDTQYF
TRBJ2-1,TRBV6-1,15,.,TRBD1,TGTGCCAGCAGTGTCCGGGACAGGGGGGCTAATGAGCAGTTCTTC,CASSVRDRGANEQFF
TRBJ2-1,TRBV4-3,16,many,TRBD2,TGCGCCAGCAGCCAAGATGGCGGGAGTTTGTACAATGAGCAGTTCTTC,CASSQDGGSLYNEQFF
TRBJ2-7,TRBV7-2,14,once,.,TGTGCCAGCAGGAGGAGAGGAATCGACTACGAGCAGTACTTC,CASRRRGIDYEQYF
TRBJ1-1,TRBV10-3,14,.,TRBD1,TGTGCCATCAGTTCGGGACAGAAAAACACTGAAGCTTTCTTT,CAISSGQKNTEAFF
TRBJ2-1,TRBV11-2,18,few,TRBD2,TGTGCCAGCACCGGGGGAGGGCTAGCGGGGGGGCGGTGGAATGAGCAGTTCTTC,CASTGGGLAGGRWNEQFF
TRBJ2-7,TRBV28,15,few,TRBD1,TGTGCCAGCAGTTTCTTTTGGACAGGGGATAACGAGCAGTACTTC,CASSFFWTGDNEQYF
TRBJ2-2,TRBV9,17,once,TRBD1,TGTGCCAGCAGCGTCCTCGCCGGGACAGCGAACACCGGGGAGCTGTTTTTT,CASSVLAGTANTGELFF